Below are 12 T cell receptor beta chains sequenced from a single sample in a study of CD8 T cells in ankylosing spondylitis. These receptors lack a known antigen. TCRdb analysed the 5' RACE reads with MiXCR anew, one entry per CDR3 protein. There are some 840,000 distinct CDR3 sequences in the sample; roughly 10% occur only once, and 0.45% to 0.6% lies in the top ten. Study-wide points: Apparently characteristic of ankylosing spondylitis blood was a TCR beta motif (eight highly homologous variants).

Sequenced: blood, either unsorted or a sorted T cell fraction (not recorded which). These receptors came from a male donor with ankylosing spondylitis.

V and J are TRBV24-1 and TRBJ2-5; 8 nucleotides match TRBD1. This CDR3 comprises 16 residues. Per germline, CDR1 KGHDR and CDR2 SFDVKD. V dropped 2 bases and J dropped 1; count of bases not matched to a gene: 5. The CDR3 DNA reads as TGTGCCACCAGTGATTGGACAGGGTTGGGCCAAGAGACCCAGTACTTC. As protein: CATSDWTGLGQETQYF.

This clonotype showed up just a few times. This chain joins TRBV18 and TRBJ2-7, with D maybe TRBD2 (6 bases). This CDR3 is 14 amino acids long. Per germline, CDR1 KGHSH and CDR2 LQKENI. With 4 bases removed from V and 2 bases from J, the gap between germline ends came to 12 bases. The DNA of the CDR3 is TGTGCCAGCTCACTAAATGGACTAACCTACGAGCAGTACTTC. Its translation is CASSLNGLTYEQYF.

This clonotype was seen more than once but under ten times. The V gene is TRBV4-2, the J gene TRBJ2-5, with no clear D. The CDR3 extends over 15 amino acids. Germline lookup yields CDR1 LGHNA and CDR2 YNFKEQ. V was pared by 1 base and J by 0 bases, with 9 bases between. Written as DNA, the CDR3 is TGTGCCAGCAGCCAAGTATACGGATACCAAGAGACCCAGTACTTC. Translated, it gives CASSQVYGYQETQYF.

There are many counts of this clonotype. The chain joins TRBV20-1 to TRBJ2-3, with no clear D. The CDR3 loop spans 14 amino acids. The V and J ends lost 1 base and 1 base respectively, with 9 bases between them. Per the germline V gene, CDR1 is DFQATT and CDR2 is SNEGSKA (reference sequence). CDR3 DNA sequence: TGCAGTGCTAGAGTTGACTGGGGCACAGATACGCAGTATTTT. Translation: CSARVDWGTDTQYF.

This chain links TRBV20-1 with TRBJ2-1; 11 positions agree with TRBD2. J lost 3 bases, V lost 5 bases, and 9 bases had no gene match. The CDR3 runs 16 residues. Germline V CDR1 and CDR2: DFQATT, SNEGSKA (reference sequence). The CDR3 DNA follows: TGCAGTGCTTCAAGACTAGCGGGACGGCTCTACAATGAGCAGTTCTTC. This sequence encodes CSASRLAGRLYNEQFF.

The V and J genes are TRBV6-2 or TRBV6-3 and TRBJ2-3; a possible D gene is TRBD1 (5 bases). Germline-derived CDR1 and CDR2 are MNHEY and SVGEGT. V was clipped by 4 bases and J by 5 bases, with 16 bases between them. The CDR3 length is 15 residues. The CDR3 loop reads CASSFGATAVDTQYF. As DNA, the CDR3 is TGTGCCAGCAGTTTTGGGGCCACGGCGGTAGATACGCAGTATTTT.

CDR3 in DNA: TGTGCCAGCACGGTAACGGGGGGACCCAATGAGCAGTTCTTC. Residues: CASTVTGGPNEQFF. This chain links TRBV9 with TRBJ2-1; 7 positions agree with TRBD2. This CDR3 comprises 14 residues. CDR1 SGDLS and CDR2 YYNGEE come from the germline V gene. Trimming at V came to 6 bases and at J to 6 bases, leaving 9 bases not matched to a gene.

The table lists this clonotype with a few counts. The rearrangement links TRBV20-1 to TRBJ2-7, with 8 bases lining up with TRBD1. The CDR3 sequence is 14 residues long. The V gene's germline CDR1 is DFQATT and CDR2 SNEGSKA (reference sequence). V lost 4 bases, J lost 3 bases, and 8 bases stayed unmatched. CDR3 nucleotides: TGCAGTGCTACTCCGGGACAGGTTATCTACGAGCAGTACTTC. It codes for CSATPGQVIYEQYF.

This rearrangement joins TRBV7-2 to TRBJ2-7; 8 nucleotides match TRBD1. Germline V gene sequence: CDR1 SGHTA, CDR2 FQGNSA. The J segment lost 7 bases and the V segment lost 4 bases, leaving 6 bases of the junction unmatched. This CDR3 is 13 amino acids long. In nucleotides, the CDR3 is TGTGCCAGCAGCTCTGGACAGGGAAGGGAGCAGTACTTC. Its translation is CASSSGQGREQYF.

This clonotype was counted many times. The V call is TRBV25-1, the J call TRBJ1-3; D is ambiguous. V shed 2 bases and J shed 0 bases, with 8 bases lying between them. The CDR3 contains 15 residues. The germline CDR1 and CDR2 sequences are MGHDK and SYGVNS. The DNA for the CDR3 is TGTGCCAGCAGTGAAGGGGTTTTCTCTGGAAACACCATATATTTT. Amino acid sequence: CASSEGVFSGNTIYF.

J is TRBJ1-1 and V is TRBV19; perhaps TRBD1 as D (5 bases). Looked up from germline, CDR1 is LNHDA and CDR2 is SQIVND (reference sequence). The CDR3 is made up of 12 amino acids. V lost 9 bases to trimming and J lost 10 bases, with 18 bases between them. The CDR3 bases are TGTGCCAGCATCACGGGGCCGGGTGGAGCTTTCTTT. The encoded protein is CASITGPGGAFF.

This clonotype was seen only once. The chain has TRBV4-1 and TRBJ2-3; 10 bases fit TRBD1. CDR1 is MGHRA, CDR2 YSYEKL, per germline. The CDR3 has 19 residues. After removal of 1 base from V and 0 bases from J, the junction contained 10 bases not matched to a gene. CDR3 protein: CASSQGTGGRRASTDTQYF. In DNA, the CDR3 is TGCGCCAGCAGCCAAGGGACAGGGGGGAGAAGGGCTAGCACAGATACGCAGTATTTT.